This T cell receptor (beta chain) stems from a study of OX40 agonist ivuxolimab in advanced cancers. The ends lost 5 bases at V and 1 base at J; junction bases unmatched: 2. Germline V lookup: CDR1 GTSNPN, CDR2 SVGIG (reference sequence). The CDR3 length is 14 residues. Autoimmune disease history or systemic immunosuppression excluded patients. This table comes from immunoSEQ multiplex PCR, and its TCRdb copy is limited to in-frame clones, with some not included. In the table there are about 69,000 clones, 60% to 85% of which are singletons. The rearrangement uses TRBV30 and TRBJ2-2, with 9 bases lining up with TRBD1. Sequences were derived from CD4+ or CD8+ T cells sorted from blood, sampled in a trial of the OX40 agonist ivuxolimab. This TCR was recovered from an adult with an advanced solid tumor such as melanoma, head and neck, liver or kidney cancer. The CDR3: CAWGTGKNTGELFF. As DNA, the CDR3 is TGTGCCTGGGGGACAGGGAAGAACACCGGGGAGCTGTTTTTT.